The source of this T cell receptor beta chain is a study of T cells in Graves' hyperthyroidism and ophthalmopathy. Study-level points and caveats: Using 13 V-J features, a model discriminated ophthalmopathy from stable hyperthyroidism. Among clonotypes expanded in thyroid above 0.001, most were also found in blood.

TCR beta CDR3 regions were amplified from RNA transcripts. HTBI primers were the set used in a first-round RT-PCR of the TCR CDR3. One entry per CDR3 protein, called by TCRdb with MiXCR from the multiplex PCR reads. The data show under 350,000 distinct CDR3 sequences, approximately 18% seen once. Turning to this clonotype: What it recognizes is unknown.

For Graves' hyperthyroidism to be stable, ophthalmopathy could not progress within 18 months. The CDR3 is made up of 10 amino acids. V lost 7 bases, J lost 6 bases, and 6 bases lay in between. The germline V gene encodes CDR1 SQVTM and CDR2 ANQGSEA. Specimen: blood. The chain combines TRBV29-1 with TRBJ2-2; no definite D call. This TCR was recovered from a woman in her forties or fifties with Graves' hyperthyroidism. The CDR3 DNA sequence: TGCAGCGCCATATCCGGGGAGCTGTTTTTT. Translating it yields CSAISGELFF.